The next 9 T cell receptor beta chains were all read from a single sample in a study of a mutant IDH1 vaccine in newly diagnosed glioma. Which antigens these TCRs recognize remains unknown. The repertoire was sequenced with immunoSEQ multiplex PCR; TCRdb's copy has only in-frame clones and lacks some. The repertoire holds about 32,000 clones, with roughly 85% as singletons. Time point described: week 35, safety follow-up. With topical imiquimod, each dose of the vaccine consisted of 300 ug of mutant IDH1 20-mer peptide. The input for sequencing was PBMCs, taken from a glioma patient whose treatment included an IDH1 peptide vaccine. These receptor sequences come from a woman between 18 and 29 years old with glioma.

The chain combines TRBV5-8 with TRBJ2-7; D remains unclear. The V and J ends lost 2 bases and 1 base respectively, with 7 bases between them. The germline V gene encodes CDR1 SGHTS and CDR2 YDEGEE. The CDR3 runs 13 residues. CDR3 residues: CASSFLGSYEQYF. The CDR3 DNA reads TGTGCCAGCAGCTTTCTGGGATCCTACGAGCAGTACTTC.

The chain recombines TRBV4-2 with TRBJ1-1, with D tentatively TRBD1 (5 bases). The CDR3 is 15 residues long. Germline V CDR1 and CDR2: LGHNA, YNFKEQ. V dropped 1 base and J dropped 10 bases, with 19 bases sitting between them. Here the CDR3 reads CASSQAEQESFGAFF. The CDR3 region has the DNA TGTGCCAGCAGCCAAGCGGAACAGGAAAGCTTCGGAGCTTTCTTT.

The chain recombines TRBV28 with TRBJ2-2; 7 bases are a match to TRBD2. From germline, CDR1 is MDHEN and CDR2 SYDVKM. J lost 3 bases, V lost 8 bases, and 18 bases had no gene match. This CDR3 has 18 residues. CDR3 residues: CASGSGYPFRTDTGELFF. CDR3 nucleotide sequence: TGTGCCAGCGGTAGCGGGTATCCATTTCGAACAGACACCGGGGAGCTGTTTTTT.

There are a few counts of this clone. V is TRBV12-5 and J is TRBJ2-1; TRBD2 is a possible D gene (6 bases). The germline gives CDR1 LGHNT, CDR2 FRNRAP. The CDR3 loop spans 14 amino acids. Trimming cost V 1 base and J 8 bases, with 12 bases left between them. The CDR3 coding sequence is TGTGCTAGTGGTTTGGACTTAAGGGAGGATGAGCAGTTCTTC. This translates into CASGLDLREDEQFF.

V and J are TRBV18 and TRBJ1-1, with a tentative D call TRBD1 (6 bases). Germline CDR1 is KGHSH and CDR2 is LQKENI. The CDR3 totals 13 residues. Deletions cut 6 bases from V and 6 bases from J, with 14 bases between. The CDR3 region is CASSLTQGPEAFF. CDR3 DNA: TGTGCCAGCTCCCTTACACAGGGCCCTGAAGCTTTCTTT.

V gene TRBV27 combines with J gene TRBJ2-1, with D possibly being TRBD1 or TRBD2 (7 bases each). This CDR3 contains 15 residues. From germline, CDR1 is MNHEY and CDR2 SMNVEV (reference sequence). V gave up 3 bases and J gave up 6 bases, with 15 bases separating them. The CDR3 coding sequence is TGTGCCAGCAGTTTCGGAGGGGGCGGGGGCAATGAGCAGTTCTTC. Its protein is CASSFGGGGGNEQFF.

This clone was detected a few times. The J gene is TRBJ2-7, the V gene TRBV7-2; 7 nucleotides align to TRBD1. The CDR3 loop spans 15 amino acids. Germline V lookup: CDR1 SGHTA, CDR2 FQGNSA. V dropped 3 bases and J dropped 3; count of bases not matched to a gene: 8. The CDR3 protein is CASSFHPTGIYEQYF. The CDR3 bases are TGTGCCAGCAGCTTCCACCCGACAGGGATCTACGAGCAGTACTTC.

The V and J genes are TRBV18 and TRBJ1-4; D remains unclear. The CDR3 is 15 residues long. V was clipped by 2 bases and J by 2 bases, with 9 bases between them. CDR1 and CDR2 (germline): KGHSH, LQKENI. CDR3 in amino acids: CASSPDRATNEKLFF. The CDR3 DNA reads as TGTGCCAGCTCACCAGACCGGGCCACTAATGAAAAACTGTTTTTT.

This sequence joins TRBV19 and TRBJ2-6; unclear D gene. The CDR3 sequence is 16 residues long. Germline V gives CDR1 LNHDA, CDR2 SQIVND (reference sequence). V was clipped by 5 bases and J by 2 bases, with 13 bases between them. The CDR3 loop is CASSPLWQTGANVLTF. CDR3 nucleotide sequence: TGTGCCAGTAGTCCCCTGTGGCAGACTGGGGCCAACGTCCTGACTTTC.